This TCR beta chain was sequenced during a study of blood T cell repertoires in COVID-19. At the level of the study: PBMCs, B-cell-depleted T cells, or T cells provided the cDNA or gDNA that made up the material.

Original analysis: Counts of nucleated cells, estimated from reference gene primer amplification, were obtained. Only in-frame clones appear in the TCRdb table, and some are missing; sequencing was by immunoSEQ multiplex PCR. Clone size and V and J calls were adopted from that table, with D and trimming inferred from the DNA. The table lists a few hundred thousand clones, nearly 90% of them singletons, with over 8.5% in the top ten. V was trimmed by 5 bases and J by 4 bases, leaving 3 bases between them. CDR3 size: 11 residues. CDR1 is MDHEN, CDR2 SYDVKM, per germline. The chain links TRBV28 to TRBJ1-5; D remains ambiguous. The clonotype was recovered from a woman aged 25 to 39 with COVID-19, enrolled during active disease. The sample comprised peripheral blood. CDR3 bases: TGTGCCAGCAGTCTTAATCAGCCCCAGCATTTT. This encodes CASSLNQPQHF.